This T cell receptor (beta chain) was recovered during a study of shared clonotypes between healthy human individuals. The overall study: The composition of the donors was a couple of women and a few men aged 18 to 49. Study-wide points: Genetic and exposure-history diversity was limited by the few donors. Only blood underwent sampling, and tissue repertoires likely differ.

Sequencing was performed with immunoSEQ multiplex PCR; in TCRdb, only in-frame clones are kept and a portion is missing. The sample yields some 2,500,000 clones, roughly 92% seen once. Study donors comprised healthy, HIV-negative adults devoid of recent acute infection or vaccination. This clone came up once. Its matching antigen is unknown. Germline V gene lookup returns CDR1 MDHEN and CDR2 SYDVKM. V gave up 6 bases and J gave up 3 bases; unmatched junction bases: 8. The CDR3 spans 16 residues. This chain joins TRBV28 and TRBJ2-3; 11 positions match TRBD2. The sequenced sample consisted of naive CD4+ T cells from PBMCs. As for subset: CD45RA+ positively selected. The sequence was collected from a young man in good health. Some clones in this sample may be carry-over from other donors' samples. The CDR3 DNA reads TGTGCCAGCAGCCCCGGGACTAGCGGAAGTACAGATACGCAGTATTTT. Translated: CASSPGTSGSTDTQYF.